This paragraph covers one T cell receptor beta chain sequence. Germline values: CDR1 LNHDA, CDR2 SQIVND (reference sequence). J was trimmed by 4 bases and V by 3 bases; bases with no gene match: 6. This CDR3 comprises 15 residues. This sample stems from a study of blood T cell repertoires in COVID-19. Sequencing used immunoSEQ multiplex PCR; TCRdb keeps in-frame clones, though not all of them. The top ten clones hold roughly a third of a sample with some 100,000 clones, roughly 79% of them seen once. This chain uses TRBV19 with TRBJ1-2; 9 bases agree with TRBD1. This clonotype originated in a man between 65 and 79 years old with active or convalescent COVID-19. The sequenced sample was peripheral blood. CDR3 coding DNA: TGTGCCAGTAGTATCCCGGGACAGGGCTTCTATGGCTACACCTTC. This encodes CASSIPGQGFYGYTF.